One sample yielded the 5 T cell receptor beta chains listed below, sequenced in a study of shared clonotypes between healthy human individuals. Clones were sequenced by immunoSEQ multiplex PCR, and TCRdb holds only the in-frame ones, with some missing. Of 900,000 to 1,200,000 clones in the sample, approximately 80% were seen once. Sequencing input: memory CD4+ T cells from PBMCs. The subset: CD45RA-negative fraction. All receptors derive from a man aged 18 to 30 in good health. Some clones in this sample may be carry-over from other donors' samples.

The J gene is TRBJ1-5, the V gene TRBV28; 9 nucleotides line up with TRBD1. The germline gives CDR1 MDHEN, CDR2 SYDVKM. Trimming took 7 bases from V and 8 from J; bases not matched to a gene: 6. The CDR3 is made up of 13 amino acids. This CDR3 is CASITGGREPQHF. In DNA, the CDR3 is TGTGCCAGCATTACAGGGGGCCGGGAGCCCCAGCATTTT. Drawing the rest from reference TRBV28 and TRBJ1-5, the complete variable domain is DVKVTQSSRYLVKRTGEKVFLECVQDMDHENMFWYRQDPGLGLRLIYFSYDVKMKEKGDIPEGYSVSREKKERFSLILESASTNQTSMYLCASITGGREPQHFGDGTRLSIL.

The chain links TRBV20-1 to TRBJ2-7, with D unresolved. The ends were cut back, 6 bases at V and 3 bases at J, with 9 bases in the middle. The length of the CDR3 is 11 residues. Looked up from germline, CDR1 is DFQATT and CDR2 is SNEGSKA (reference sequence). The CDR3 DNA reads TGCAGTGCCGCCCGGCTCTACGAGCAGTACTTC. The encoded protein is CSAARLYEQYF.

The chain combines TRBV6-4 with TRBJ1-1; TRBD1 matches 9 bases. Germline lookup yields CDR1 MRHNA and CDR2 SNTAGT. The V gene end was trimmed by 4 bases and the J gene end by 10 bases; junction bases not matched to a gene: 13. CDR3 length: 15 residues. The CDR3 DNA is TGTGCCAGCAGTGCCGGGACAGGGACCTTGACGGGAGCTTTCTTT. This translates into CASSAGTGTLTGAFF.

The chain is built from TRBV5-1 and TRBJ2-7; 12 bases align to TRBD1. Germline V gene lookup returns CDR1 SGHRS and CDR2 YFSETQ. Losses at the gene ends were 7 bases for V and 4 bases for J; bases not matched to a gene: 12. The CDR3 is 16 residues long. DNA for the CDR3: TGCGCCAGCCCACTGAGGGGACAGGGGGCTTCTTACGAGCAGTACTTC. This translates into CASPLRGQGASYEQYF. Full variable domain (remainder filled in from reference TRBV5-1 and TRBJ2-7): KAGVTQTPRYLIKTRGQQVTLSCSPISGHRSVSWYQQTPGQGLQFLFEYFSETQRNKGNFPGRFSGRQFSNSRSEMNVSTLELGDSALYLCASPLRGQGASYEQYFGPGTRLTVT.

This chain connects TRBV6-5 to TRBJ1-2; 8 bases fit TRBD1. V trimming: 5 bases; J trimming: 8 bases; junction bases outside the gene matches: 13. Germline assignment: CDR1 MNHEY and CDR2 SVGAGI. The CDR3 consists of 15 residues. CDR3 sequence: CASSPGTGGWRGYTF. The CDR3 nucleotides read TGTGCCAGCAGTCCCGGGACAGGTGGTTGGCGGGGCTACACCTTC.